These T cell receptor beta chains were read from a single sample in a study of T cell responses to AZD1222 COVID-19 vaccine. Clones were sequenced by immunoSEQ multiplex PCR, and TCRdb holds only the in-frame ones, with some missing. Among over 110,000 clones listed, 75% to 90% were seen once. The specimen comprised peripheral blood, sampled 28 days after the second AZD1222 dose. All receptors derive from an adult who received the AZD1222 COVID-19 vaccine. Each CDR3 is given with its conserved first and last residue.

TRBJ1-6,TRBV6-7,CASRIVWFGSPLHF
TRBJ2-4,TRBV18,CASSPPQGLLKSIQYF
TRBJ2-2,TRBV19,CASRRQGGTGELFF
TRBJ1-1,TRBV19,CASSMARVRTGENTEAFF
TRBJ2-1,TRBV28,CGATSGLMNEQFF
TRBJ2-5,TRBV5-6,CASSFRETQYF
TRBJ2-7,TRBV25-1,CASSEAGQGEPYEQYF
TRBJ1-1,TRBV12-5,CASGLGQSITEAFF
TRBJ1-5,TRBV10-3,CAISEPSRGPQHF
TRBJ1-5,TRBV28,CASRPTGGSNQPQHF
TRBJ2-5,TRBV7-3,CASSAPQGPRTQETQYF
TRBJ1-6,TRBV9,CASSVGGTGGLSPLHF
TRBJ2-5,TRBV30,CAWSVGGRIQETQYF
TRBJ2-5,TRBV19,CASSMVPGAETQYF
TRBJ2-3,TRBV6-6,CASSLYTDTQYF
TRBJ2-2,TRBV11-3,CASSLINTGELFF
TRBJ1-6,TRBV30,CAWSLGPSPLHF